What follows are 30 T cell receptor beta chains derived from one specimen sequenced in a study of blood T cell repertoires in COVID-19 (dated by TCRdb to between 2020 and 2021). The library was built by means of the immunoSEQ multiplex PCR assay. Held by TCRdb, this immuneACCESS table contains in-frame sequences only and omits some clones. Under half of the omission traces to an unresolved V gene where checked; the cause of the rest is unknown. This sample lists 270,000 or so clones; around nine tenths were detected once. The ten largest clones take up 0.94% of the sample. The sequencing sample was made of peripheral blood. These receptors were taken from a woman aged 40 to 49 who had recovered from COVID-19.

V gene TRBV13 combines with J gene TRBJ2-7; TRBD1 is a possible D gene (6 bases). Germline V CDR1 and CDR2: PRHDT, FYEKMQ (reference sequence). The CDR3 covers 15 residues. Trimming took 1 base from V and 1 from J, leaving 11 bases between them. The CDR3: CASSLDPDSSYEQYF. The CDR3 DNA sequence: TGTGCCAGCAGCTTAGACCCGGACAGTTCCTACGAGCAGTACTTC.

V gene TRBV7-9 combines with J gene TRBJ2-5, with TRBD2 matching 9 bases. The germline gives CDR1 SEHNR, CDR2 FQNEAQ (reference sequence). The CDR3 is made up of 15 amino acids. V gave up 3 bases and J gave up 2 bases; unmatched junction bases: 4. CDR3 protein: CASSLLAGPQETQYF. The CDR3 nucleotides are TGTGCCAGCAGCTTGCTAGCGGGACCTCAAGAGACCCAGTACTTC.

The chain links TRBV9 to TRBJ2-2; D gene uncertain. Germline V gives CDR1 SGDLS, CDR2 YYNGEE. The CDR3 sequence is 12 residues long. V lost 0 bases to trimming and J lost 7 bases, with 4 bases between them. CDR3: CASSVGSGELFF. The CDR3, as DNA: TGTGCCAGCAGCGTAGGCAGCGGGGAGCTGTTTTTT. The complete variable domain, with remaining parts taken from reference TRBV9 and TRBJ2-2, reads DSGVTQTPKHLITATGQRVTLRCSPRSGDLSVYWYQQSLDQGLQFLIQYYNGEERAKGNILERFSAQQFPDLHSELNLSSLELGDSALYFCASSVGSGELFFGEGSRLTVL.

The rearrangement joins TRBV9 to TRBJ1-1; D remains unclear. Per germline, CDR1 SGDLS and CDR2 YYNGEE. The germline V and J ends were trimmed by 0 bases and 5 bases, with 8 bases remaining between them. The CDR3 has 13 residues. The CDR3, as DNA: TGTGCCAGCAGCGTAGTGGAGGAGACTGAAGCTTTCTTT. Protein product: CASSVVEETEAFF.

The rearrangement links TRBV10-3 to TRBJ2-1, with 8 bases that match TRBD2. The CDR3 spans 15 residues. Germline CDR1 and CDR2: ENHRY and SYGVKD. V shed 5 bases and J 4 bases; nucleotides not matched to a gene: 7. CDR3 sequence: CAISPTSAHYNEQFF. CDR3 nucleotide sequence: TGTGCCATCAGTCCGACTAGCGCACATTACAATGAGCAGTTCTTC.

The chain employs TRBV4-2 and TRBJ1-6; unclear D gene. The CDR3 contains 15 residues. Germline V gives CDR1 LGHNA, CDR2 YNFKEQ. Trimming pared 2 bases from V and 8 bases from J, leaving 13 bases between. CDR3 loop: CASSQTTAGDSPLHF. The CDR3 coding sequence is TGTGCCAGCAGCCAAACCACGGCCGGGGATTCACCCCTCCACTTT.

A single count supports this clone. The chain employs TRBV5-1 and TRBJ2-2; the D gene is possibly TRBD2 (5 bases). CDR1 and CDR2 from the germline V gene are SGHRS and YFSETQ. V shed 5 bases and J shed 5 bases, with 16 bases lying between them. CDR3 length: 15 amino acids. CDR3 in DNA: TGCGCCAGCAGGTCCTCCGGGATGGGGACCGGGGAGCTGTTTTTT. Its protein product is CASRSSGMGTGELFF.

For this clone: The same CDR3 also results from other DNA sequences found in this sample. The rearrangement links TRBV6-5 to TRBJ1-1, with D hard to call. CDR1 and CDR2 (germline): MNHEY, SVGAGI. The V gene lost 7 bases and the J gene lost 1 base, with 4 bases spanning the gap. The CDR3 totals 11 residues. CDR3 residues: CASTRNTEAFF. Here the CDR3 DNA reads TGTGCCAGCACGCGGAACACTGAAGCTTTCTTT.

The chain uses TRBV28 and TRBJ2-5; 14 nucleotides agree with TRBD2. J was trimmed by 1 base and V by 6 bases; bases with no gene match: 4. CDR1 is MDHEN, CDR2 SYDVKM, per germline. The CDR3 covers 16 residues. CDR3 sequence reads: CASSLTSGRAQETQYF. CDR3 coding DNA: TGTGCCAGCAGCCTGACTAGCGGGAGGGCCCAAGAGACCCAGTACTTC.

This clone was seen repeatedly, ten times or more. This chain joins TRBV10-2 and TRBJ2-7; D might be TRBD1 (6 bases). Trimming removed 6 bases from V and 11 bases from J, with 14 bases in between. Per germline, CDR1 WSHSY and CDR2 SAAADI. The CDR3 sequence is 11 residues long. CDR3 nucleotide sequence: TGCGCCAGCAGCCAGGGGCGAGGGAAGTACTTC. This gives the protein CASSQGRGKYF.

The chain is built from TRBV7-2 and TRBJ1-2; maybe TRBD1 (6 bases). Germline V gene lookup returns CDR1 SGHTA and CDR2 FQGNSA. V was cut by 6 bases and J by 4 bases, with 15 bases left in between. The CDR3 totals 14 residues. CDR3 nucleotide sequence: TGTGCCAGCAGGAGTAACGGGACATCCTATGGCTACACCTTC. It translates to CASRSNGTSYGYTF.

The chain has TRBV9 and TRBJ2-1, with D possibly matching TRBD2 (6 bases). Germline-derived CDR1 and CDR2 are SGDLS and YYNGEE. V lost 4 bases to trimming and J lost 6 bases, with 17 bases between them. This CDR3 contains 15 residues. The CDR3 DNA is TGTGCCAGCAGCCTGACCGGGGCCGGGGGCAATGAGCAGTTCTTC. Its protein is CASSLTGAGGNEQFF.

The J gene is TRBJ2-5, the V gene TRBV7-2; D gene unclear. Germline V lookup: CDR1 SGHTA, CDR2 FQGNSA. The CDR3 has 15 amino acids. Trimming shortened V by 7 bases and J by 5 bases, and 20 bases separated the two germline ends. The CDR3 loop is CASTLGPPPAETQYF. The CDR3 DNA reads as TGTGCCAGCACCCTAGGCCCCCCCCCGGCGGAGACCCAGTACTTC.

This rearrangement joins TRBV9 to TRBJ2-3, with 14 bases matching TRBD2. V lost 3 bases to trimming and J lost 1 base; unmatched junction nucleotides: 1. This CDR3 contains 16 residues. Germline-derived CDR1 and CDR2 are SGDLS and YYNGEE. The CDR3 protein is CASSGGLAGGTDTQYF. CDR3 DNA sequence: TGTGCCAGCAGCGGGGGACTAGCGGGGGGCACAGATACGCAGTATTTT. Looking up the rest from reference TRBV9 and TRBJ2-3 gives the full variable domain: DSGVTQTPKHLITATGQRVTLRCSPRSGDLSVYWYQQSLDQGLQFLIQYYNGEERAKGNILERFSAQQFPDLHSELNLSSLELGDSALYFCASSGGLAGGTDTQYFGPGTRLTVL.

The genes are TRBV19 and TRBJ1-1, with 10 bases fitting TRBD1. The germline V gene has CDR1 LNHDA and CDR2 SQIVND (reference sequence). CDR3 length: 14 amino acids. V trimming: 3 bases; J trimming: 10 bases; junction bases outside the gene matches: 8. The CDR3: CASSMTTGGIRAFF. The CDR3 coding sequence is TGTGCCAGTAGTATGACGACAGGGGGCATAAGAGCTTTCTTT. Based on the CDR3 plus reference TRBV19 and TRBJ1-1, the full variable domain is DGGITQSPKYLFRKEGQNVTLSCEQNLNHDAMYWYRQDPGQGLRLIYYSQIVNDFQKGDIAEGYSVSREKKESFPLTVTSAQKNPTAFYLCASSMTTGGIRAFFGQGTRLTVV.

V and J are TRBV2 and TRBJ2-2; 9 bases are shared with TRBD2. The CDR3 sequence is 18 residues long. J was trimmed by 4 bases and V by 7 bases; bases with no gene match: 16. Per germline, CDR1 SNHLY and CDR2 FYNNEI. CDR3 sequence reads: CASTTTLAGPSSTGELFF. The CDR3 DNA is TGTGCCAGCACTACCACCCTAGCGGGACCCTCATCCACCGGGGAGCTGTTTTTT.

This rearrangement joins TRBV25-1 to TRBJ2-1; no definite D call. CDR3 length: 15 amino acids. V dropped 4 bases and J dropped 0 bases, with 10 bases sitting between them. The V gene's germline CDR1 is MGHDK and CDR2 SYGVNS. The CDR3 is CASSGQIHSYNEQFF. The CDR3 nucleotides read TGTGCCAGCAGTGGTCAAATCCACTCCTACAATGAGCAGTTCTTC.

This clone was seen a single time. CDR3 region: CASSLESRGNHQPQHF. Here the CDR3 DNA reads TGTGCCAGCAGCTTAGAGAGTAGGGGTAATCATCAGCCCCAGCATTTT. This rearrangement joins TRBV7-2 to TRBJ1-5; possible D gene TRBD1, 5 bases. The CDR3 is made up of 16 amino acids. Trimming removed 1 base at V and 5 bases at J, with 15 bases between. CDR1 is SGHTA and CDR2 is FQGNSA in the germline V gene. Filled out from reference TRBV7-2 and TRBJ1-5, the complete variable domain reads GAGVSQSPSNKVTEKGKDVELRCDPISGHTALYWYRQSLGQGLEFLIYFQGNSAPDKSGLPSDRFSAERTGGSVSTLTIQRTQQEDSAVYLCASSLESRGNHQPQHFGDGTRLSIL.

The chain recombines TRBV3-1 (or the pseudogene TRBV3-2) with TRBJ2-5, with D unresolved. Trimming removed 1 base at V and 5 bases at J, with 5 bases between. Germline lookup yields CDR1 LGHDT and CDR2 YNNKEL (reference sequence). The CDR3 covers 12 residues. Here the CDR3 DNA reads TGTGCCAGCAGCCAAGGTCTCGAGACCCAGTACTTC. Translated, it gives CASSQGLETQYF.

V and J are TRBV19 and TRBJ1-5; 9 nucleotides line up with TRBD1. The CDR3 has 17 amino acids. Germline loops: CDR1 LNHDA, CDR2 SQIVND (reference sequence). V shed 7 bases and J 6 bases; nucleotides not matched to a gene: 16. CDR3 in DNA: TGTGCCAGTAACCCTTTTTCTCGACAGGGGGTAGGTCAGCCCCAGCATTTT. It yields the protein CASNPFSRQGVGQPQHF.

This clone is medium-sized by share. The V gene is TRBV27, the J gene TRBJ1-1, with D unclear. The CDR3 has 15 amino acids. The germline V gene has CDR1 MNHEY and CDR2 SMNVEV (reference sequence). The V end was cut by 0 bases, the J end by 8 bases, with 16 bases between. The chain's CDR3 is CASSLSLGSTREAFF. The DNA for the CDR3 is TGTGCCAGCAGTTTATCGTTGGGCTCCACCCGGGAAGCTTTCTTT.

This clone was seen once. CDR3 DNA: TGCGCCAGCAGCCAAGACGGCGGGAGGGCCCTCAGCGAGCAGTACTTC. Its protein product is CASSQDGGRALSEQYF. This chain links TRBV4-1 with TRBJ2-7, with TRBD2 identical over 9 bases. The CDR3 totals 16 residues. In germline, CDR1 is MGHRA, CDR2 YSYEKL. Unmatched junction bases numbered 9, after V lost 0 bases and J lost 6 bases.

The chain employs TRBV6-6 and TRBJ1-4; no clear D gene. V was trimmed by 3 bases and J by 8 bases, leaving 13 bases between them. CDR1 MNHNY and CDR2 SVGAGI come from the germline V gene (reference sequence). The CDR3 loop spans 14 amino acids. CDR3 in amino acids: CASSYPTEEEKLFF. CDR3 bases: TGTGCCAGCAGTTATCCTACGGAGGAGGAAAAACTGTTTTTT.

In this sample, this clone turned up many times. V is TRBV11-3 and J is TRBJ1-3; no clear D gene. Germline assignment: CDR1 SGHNT and CDR2 YENEEA. Trimming pared 9 bases from V and 0 bases from J, leaving 12 bases between. CDR3 length: 14 amino acids. The DNA of the CDR3 is TGTGCCAGTCCACGCTTACACTCTGGAAACACCATATATTTT. Its translation is CASPRLHSGNTIYF.

J is TRBJ1-6 and V is TRBV10-3; D might be TRBD1 (6 bases). The CDR3 is 17 residues long. With 0 bases removed from V and 9 bases from J, the gap between germline ends came to 18 bases. The germline gives CDR1 ENHRY, CDR2 SYGVKD. CDR3 in amino acids: CAISESGTGKRGSPLHF. The CDR3 region has the DNA TGTGCCATCAGTGAGTCGGGAACAGGGAAGCGAGGTTCACCCCTCCACTTT.

This chain connects TRBV7-8 to TRBJ2-2; D gene ambiguous. This CDR3 has 16 amino acids. V was shortened by 2 bases and J by 4 bases, with 14 bases between the two germline ends. The germline CDR1 and CDR2 sequences are SGHVS and FQNEAQ. The CDR3 coding sequence is TGTGCCAGCAGCTTAACGTCTCCTAGATCCACCGGGGAGCTGTTTTTT. Protein sequence: CASSLTSPRSTGELFF.

This rearrangement joins TRBV27 to TRBJ1-6; perhaps TRBD1 as D (5 bases). The CDR3 has 14 amino acids. The V and J ends lost 5 bases and 5 bases respectively, with 10 bases between them. Germline lookup yields CDR1 MNHEY and CDR2 SMNVEV (reference sequence). The DNA of the CDR3 is TGTGCCAGCAGTGGACATGGGCATAATTCACCCCTCCACTTT. Protein sequence: CASSGHGHNSPLHF.

The V call is TRBV7-2, the J call TRBJ2-7, with 8 bases lining up with TRBD1. CDR1 and CDR2 from the germline V gene are SGHTA and FQGNSA. The CDR3 runs to 15 residues. J gave up 2 bases and V 6 bases, and 9 bases lay outside the gene matches. The CDR3, as DNA: TGTGCCAGCAGACATGGGACAGGACTTCCCTACGAGCAGTACTTC. Amino acid sequence: CASRHGTGLPYEQYF. The complete variable domain, with remaining parts taken from reference TRBV7-2 and TRBJ2-7, reads GAGVSQSPSNKVTEKGKDVELRCDPISGHTALYWYRQSLGQGLEFLIYFQGNSAPDKSGLPSDRFSAERTGGSVSTLTIQRTQQEDSAVYLCASRHGTGLPYEQYFGPGTRLTVT.

This clone was counted a few times. This chain links TRBV7-9 with TRBJ2-3, with D possibly matching TRBD2 (6 bases). The V gene lost 4 bases and the J gene lost 0 bases, with 11 bases spanning the gap. CDR3 length: 15 residues. Germline V gene data show CDR1 as SEHNR and CDR2 as FQNEAQ (reference sequence). CDR3 DNA: TGTGCCAGCAGCTATGGACTATCAAGCACAGATACGCAGTATTTT. The encoded protein is CASSYGLSSTDTQYF. The variable domain in full, completed from reference TRBV7-9 and TRBJ2-3, reads DTGVSQNPRHKITKRGQNVTFRCDPISEHNRLYWYRQTLGQGPEFLTYFQNEAQLEKSRLLSDRFSAERPKGSFSTLEIQRTEQGDSAMYLCASSYGLSSTDTQYFGPGTRLTVL.

The chain combines TRBV4-2 with TRBJ2-2; TRBD2 agrees at 7 bases. Germline V lookup: CDR1 LGHNA, CDR2 YNFKEQ. Unmatched junction bases numbered 11, after V lost 1 base and J lost 3 bases. CDR3 size: 18 residues. DNA for the CDR3: TGTGCCAGCAGCCAAGCCTTAGCGGGCCCGGGGGACACCGGGGAGCTGTTTTTT. Translating gives CASSQALAGPGDTGELFF.